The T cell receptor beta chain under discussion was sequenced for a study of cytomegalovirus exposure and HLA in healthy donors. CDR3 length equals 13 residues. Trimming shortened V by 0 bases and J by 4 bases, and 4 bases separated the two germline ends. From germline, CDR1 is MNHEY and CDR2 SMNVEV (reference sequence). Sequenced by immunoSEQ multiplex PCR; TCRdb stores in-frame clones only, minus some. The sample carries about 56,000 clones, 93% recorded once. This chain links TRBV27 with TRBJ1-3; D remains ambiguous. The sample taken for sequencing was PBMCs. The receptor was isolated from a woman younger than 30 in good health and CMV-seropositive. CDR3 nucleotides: TGTGCCAGCAGTTTATCGGAGGGAAACACCATATATTTT. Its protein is CASSLSEGNTIYF.